The present T cell receptor (beta chain) was sequenced within a study of OX40 agonist ivuxolimab in advanced cancers. The study's findings and limits: Partly responding patients at 0.1-3.0 mg/kg showed some of the smallest clonal expansion.

Sequencing used immunoSEQ multiplex PCR; TCRdb keeps in-frame clones, though not all of them. This table has about 55,000 clones, 70% to 90% appearing once. This CDR3 has 11 amino acids. The germline V gene encodes CDR1 MRHNA and CDR2 SNTAGT. V dropped 2 bases and J dropped 12 bases, with 8 bases sitting between them. As regards this clone: What it recognizes is unknown.

The chain is built from TRBV6-4 and TRBJ1-5; D is perhaps TRBD1 (5 bases). The receptor was isolated from an adult with an advanced solid tumor such as melanoma, head and neck, liver or kidney cancer. Sequencing used CD4+ or CD8+ T cells sorted from blood, obtained in a trial of the OX40 agonist ivuxolimab. This CDR3 reads CASSDGQLQHF. The CDR3, as DNA: TGTGCCAGCAGTGACGGACAACTCCAGCATTTT.